This T cell receptor beta chain was identified during a study of blood T cells in healthy people across ages. The authors ran a second PCR of roughly 6 to 12 cycles using a sample-barcoded 5' primer and a J-beta primer mix. Each cDNA molecule was tagged by a template-switch adaptor with 12 random nucleotides. TCRdb re-analysed the 5' RACE reads in MiXCR, keeping a single row per CDR3 protein. The table records over 1,500,000 distinct CDR3 sequences, roughly two fifths of them present only once. A few counts support this clonotype. The material sequenced was blood. This receptor was identified in a human donor in good health.

The CDR3: CASSSFEAGTDTQYF. CDR3 nucleotides: TGTGCCAGCAGCTCCTTCGAGGCAGGCACAGATACGCAGTATTTT. This chain uses TRBV11-2 with TRBJ2-3; D unclear. V was shortened by 4 bases and J by 1 base, with 12 bases between the two germline ends. CDR3 length: 15 residues. Germline V gene lookup returns CDR1 SGHAT and CDR2 FQNNGV.